A selection of T cell receptor beta chains follows, all from one sample in a study of T-cell memory formation after mild COVID-19. Via MiXCR, TCRdb re-called the 5' RACE reads, giving one row per CDR3 protein. The sample consists of fewer than 700,000 distinct CDR3 sequences, roughly 17% of them appearing once. The sequencing input was PBMCs or a T cell subset sorted from them (not recorded which). These receptors came from an adult woman who had mild COVID-19 (a few samples of this study predate the infection). Cell type and time point are not known. The CDR3 runs from the conserved cysteine through the conserved F or W. D genes are given only for firm matches. Where a row states a size, it is once, few, many or the class of an expanded clone; other rows omit it.

size: NA; J: TRBJ2-7; V: TRBV7-6; D: NA; CDR3: CASSLTSLPLDEQYF; DNA: TGTGCCAGCAGCTTGACTAGTCTCCCTTTGGACGAGCAGTACTTC
size: few; J: TRBJ1-5; V: TRBV12-3/TRBV12-4; D: NA; CDR3: CASRGKAQHF; DNA: TGTGCCAGCAGGGGGAAAGCCCAGCATTTT
size: few; J: TRBJ2-1; V: TRBV24-1; D: TRBD1; CDR3: CATSAPTGKRYNEQFF; DNA: TGTGCCACCAGTGCCCCGACAGGGAAGCGATACAATGAGCAGTTCTTC
size: NA; J: TRBJ1-1; V: TRBV7-9; D: NA; CDR3: CASSLTRRDTEAFF; DNA: TGTGCCAGCAGCTTGACAAGACGGGACACTGAAGCTTTCTTT
size: NA; J: TRBJ1-1; V: TRBV7-3; D: NA; CDR3: CASSAGHPNTEAFF; DNA: TGTGCCAGCAGCGCGGGACACCCTAACACTGAAGCTTTCTTT
size: NA; J: TRBJ1-1; V: TRBV5-1; D: NA; CDR3: CASSLRDGGTEAFF; DNA: TGCGCCAGCAGCCTCCGGGACGGGGGCACTGAAGCTTTCTTT
size: NA; J: TRBJ2-3; V: TRBV27; D: NA; CDR3: CASREALGTDTQYF; DNA: TGTGCCAGCAGGGAGGCCTTAGGCACAGATACGCAGTATTTT
size: few; J: TRBJ2-2; V: TRBV6-6; D: NA; CDR3: CASCTVTGELFF; DNA: TGTGCCAGCTGTACTGTCACCGGGGAGCTGTTTTTT
size: many; J: TRBJ2-5; V: TRBV30; D: NA; CDR3: CAWSVRVRETQYF; DNA: TGTGCCTGGAGTGTACGTGTGCGGGAGACCCAGTACTTC
size: NA; J: TRBJ2-7; V: TRBV7-9; D: TRBD1; CDR3: CASSSRDRTTYEQYF; DNA: TGTGCCAGCAGCAGCCGGGACAGGACCACCTACGAGCAGTACTTC
size: few; J: TRBJ1-1; V: TRBV7-9; D: NA; CDR3: CASNRVNTEAFF; DNA: TGTGCCAGTAACAGGGTGAACACTGAAGCTTTCTTT
size: few; J: TRBJ2-1; V: TRBV5-1; D: NA; CDR3: CASKEDRYNEQFF; DNA: TGCGCCAGCAAGGAGGATCGATACAATGAGCAGTTCTTC
size: few; J: TRBJ2-7; V: TRBV7-2; D: NA; CDR3: CASSPSARAYEQYF; DNA: TGTGCCAGCAGCCCCTCAGCCCGTGCCTACGAGCAGTACTTC
size: NA; J: TRBJ1-1; V: TRBV11-1; D: TRBD1; CDR3: CASSYPGGSTEAFF; DNA: TGTGCCAGCAGCTACCCAGGGGGATCCACTGAAGCTTTCTTT
size: few; J: TRBJ2-1; V: TRBV5-5; D: NA; CDR3: CASRRDRGRTEQFF; DNA: TGTGCCAGCAGGCGGGATCGAGGGAGAACTGAGCAGTTCTTC
size: many; J: TRBJ2-5; V: TRBV7-3; D: NA; CDR3: CASSLTLGETQYF; DNA: TGTGCCAGCAGCTTAACACTCGGCGAGACCCAGTACTTC